A selection of T cell receptor beta chains follows, all from one sample in a study of blood T cell repertoires in COVID-19. Some clones are missing from TCRdb's copy, which holds only in-frame ones; the method was immunoSEQ multiplex PCR. The sample includes 100,000 to 150,000 clones, around 74% seen only once; the top ten take more than 5%. Sample: peripheral blood. The receptor set was obtained from a man between 60 and 75 years old with acute or convalescent COVID-19. The CDR3 runs from the conserved cysteine through the conserved F or W. Fields, in order: clone size, CDR3 length, V gene, D gene, J gene, CDR3 DNA, CDR3 protein. A D gene is named only where the DNA matches it firmly. The size entry is marked missing in some rows and otherwise reads once, few, many or a size class.

size: few
length: 14
V: TRBV19
D: TRBD1
J: TRBJ1-1
DNA: TGTGCCAGTAGCCAAGACAGGGGGTATGATGAAGCTTTCTTT
CDR3: CASSQDRGYDEAFF

size: NA
length: 15
V: TRBV11-2
D: TRBD1
J: TRBJ1-1
DNA: TGTGCCAGCACAAAACAGGGGGCCATGAACACTGAAGCTTTCTTT
CDR3: CASTKQGAMNTEAFF

size: NA
length: 13
V: TRBV3-1/TRBV3-2
D: NA
J: TRBJ1-1
DNA: TGTGCCAGCAGCCCCCGACCCTCTACGGGGGCTTTCTTT
CDR3: CASSPRPSTGAFF

size: NA
length: 13
V: TRBV30
D: TRBD1
J: TRBJ1-6
DNA: TGTGCCTGGAGGGGACAGGGAAACTCACCCCTCCACTTT
CDR3: CAWRGQGNSPLHF

size: once
length: 14
V: TRBV18
D: NA
J: TRBJ2-5
DNA: TGTGCCAGCTCACCGCAGGGCCCCTGGAAGACCCAGTACTTC
CDR3: CASSPQGPWKTQYF

size: once
length: 15
V: TRBV27
D: NA
J: TRBJ1-4
DNA: TGTGCCAGCAGTTTGGGAGAGACAACTAATGAAAAACTGTTTTTT
CDR3: CASSLGETTNEKLFF

size: few
length: 15
V: TRBV5-5
D: NA
J: TRBJ1-2
DNA: TGTGCCAGCACCCCACATGTACAGGGTTGGGCTGGCTACACCTTC
CDR3: CASTPHVQGWAGYTF

size: NA
length: 14
V: TRBV18
D: TRBD1
J: TRBJ2-3
DNA: TGTGCCAGCTCGCCACGCCAGACAGGGGGCGACAAGTATTTT
CDR3: CASSPRQTGGDKYF

size: NA
length: 14
V: TRBV24-1
D: TRBD2
J: TRBJ2-1
DNA: TGTGCCACCAGTGATTTGGGACTAGCGGGGGAGCGGTTCTTC
CDR3: CATSDLGLAGERFF

size: NA
length: 15
V: TRBV9
D: NA
J: TRBJ1-6
DNA: TGTGCCAGCAGCACCTCCACAAGCAGGAATTCACCCCTCCACTTT
CDR3: CASSTSTSRNSPLHF

size: NA
length: 11
V: TRBV3-1/TRBV3-2
D: NA
J: TRBJ2-7
DNA: TGTGCCAGCAGCCAATTGCGGGAACAGTACTTC
CDR3: CASSQLREQYF

size: NA
length: 16
V: TRBV15
D: NA
J: TRBJ1-1
DNA: TGTGCCACCAGCAGGGGTAAGACAGCGATGAACACTGAAGCTTTCTTT
CDR3: CATSRGKTAMNTEAFF

size: NA
length: 14
V: TRBV6-5
D: TRBD1
J: TRBJ1-5
DNA: TGTGCCAGCAGGGACCAGGGGGCTCCTCAGCCCCAGCATTTT
CDR3: CASRDQGAPQPQHF

size: few
length: 16
V: TRBV3-1/TRBV3-2
D: NA
J: TRBJ1-6
DNA: TGTGCCAGCAGACTACTGGACAGCTCCTATAATTCACCCCTCCACTTT
CDR3: CASRLLDSSYNSPLHF

size: NA
length: 15
V: TRBV12-5
D: NA
J: TRBJ2-4
DNA: TGTGCTAGTGGTTCACAGGGTCCGGATGCAAACATTCAGTACTTC
CDR3: CASGSQGPDANIQYF

size: NA
length: 15
V: TRBV4-1
D: TRBD1
J: TRBJ1-4
DNA: TGCGCCAGCAGCCAAGGACAGGGGAATAATGAAAAACTGTTTTTT
CDR3: CASSQGQGNNEKLFF

size: NA
length: 17
V: TRBV27
D: TRBD1
J: TRBJ2-7
DNA: TGTGCCAGCAGCTCGCTAGCGTCCGGGACAGGGGGCGACGAGCAGTACTTC
CDR3: CASSSLASGTGGDEQYF

size: NA
length: 16
V: TRBV5-6
D: TRBD2
J: TRBJ2-1
DNA: TGTGCCAGCAGCCTTGTGCCTAGCGGGAGTAACAATGAGCAGTTCTTC
CDR3: CASSLVPSGSNNEQFF

size: few
length: 15
V: TRBV7-9
D: TRBD1
J: TRBJ2-7
DNA: TGTGCCAGCAGCTTCGGGACAGGGGGGTTCTACGAGCAGTACTTC
CDR3: CASSFGTGGFYEQYF

size: NA
length: 13
V: TRBV3-1/TRBV3-2
D: NA
J: TRBJ1-1
DNA: TGTGCCAGCCGGTGGGCAGGGGCCACTGAAGCTTTCTTT
CDR3: CASRWAGATEAFF

size: NA
length: 15
V: TRBV27
D: TRBD1
J: TRBJ2-5
DNA: TGTGCCAGCAGTTTAAAAGACAGGGCCCAAGAGACCCAGTACTTC
CDR3: CASSLKDRAQETQYF

size: NA
length: 14
V: TRBV4-1
D: NA
J: TRBJ1-1
DNA: TGCGCCAGTACGCCCCTTACCAGAGGCACTGAAGCTTTCTTT
CDR3: CASTPLTRGTEAFF